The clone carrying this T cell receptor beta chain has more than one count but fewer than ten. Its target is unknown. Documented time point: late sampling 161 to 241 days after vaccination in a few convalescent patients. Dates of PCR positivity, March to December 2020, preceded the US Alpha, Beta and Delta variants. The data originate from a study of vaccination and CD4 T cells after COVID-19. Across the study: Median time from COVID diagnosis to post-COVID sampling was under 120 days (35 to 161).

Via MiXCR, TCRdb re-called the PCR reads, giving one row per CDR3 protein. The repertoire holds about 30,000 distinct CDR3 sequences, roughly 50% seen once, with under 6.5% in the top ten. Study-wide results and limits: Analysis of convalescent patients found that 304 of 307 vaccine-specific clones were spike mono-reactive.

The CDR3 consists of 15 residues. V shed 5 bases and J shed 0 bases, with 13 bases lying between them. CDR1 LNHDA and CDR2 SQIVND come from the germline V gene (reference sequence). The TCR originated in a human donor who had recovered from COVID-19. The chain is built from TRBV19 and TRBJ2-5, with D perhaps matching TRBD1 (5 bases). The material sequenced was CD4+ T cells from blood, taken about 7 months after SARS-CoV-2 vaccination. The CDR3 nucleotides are TGTGCCAGTAGTCGAAGCTACAGGTACCAAGAGACCCAGTACTTC. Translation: CASSRSYRYQETQYF.